One and the same sample provided the 22 T cell receptor beta chains below, sequenced in a study of blood T cell repertoires in COVID-19. The repertoire was sequenced with immunoSEQ multiplex PCR; TCRdb's copy has only in-frame clones and lacks some. The table includes 84,000 or so clones, over 80% detected once. Material: peripheral blood. All receptors derive from a woman aged 70 to 79 with active or convalescent COVID-19.

A few counts support this clone. This rearrangement joins TRBV7-2 to TRBJ2-7, with D possibly matching TRBD1 (5 bases). The CDR3 is 13 amino acids. Trimming removed 3 bases from V and 5 bases from J, with 11 bases in between. The V gene's germline CDR1 is SGHTA and CDR2 FQGNSA. The CDR3 DNA is TGTGCCAGCAGCTTGGGGCGGCCCAACGAGCAGTACTTC. It is translated as CASSLGRPNEQYF.

V is TRBV6-5 and J is TRBJ1-2, with 12 positions matching TRBD1. The trim removed 2 bases at V and 4 bases at J, leaving 5 bases unmatched. CDR3 length equals 16 residues. Germline V gene data show CDR1 as MNHEY and CDR2 as SVGAGI. The CDR3 here is CASSYRGQGAGYGYTF. DNA of the CDR3: TGTGCCAGCAGTTACAGGGGACAGGGGGCTGGCTATGGCTACACCTTC.

The chain uses TRBV2 and TRBJ2-7; 7 bases line up with TRBD1. J lost 4 bases, V lost 4 bases, and 4 bases had no gene match. Germline assignment: CDR1 SNHLY and CDR2 FYNNEI. CDR3 length: 13 amino acids. Written as DNA, the CDR3 is TGTGCCAGCAGTGGACAGGGAACTTACGAGCAGTACTTC. Its translation is CASSGQGTYEQYF.

V usage is TRBV7-6 and J usage is TRBJ1-3; 7 bases align to TRBD1. CDR3 length equals 17 residues. Germline CDR1 SGHVS, CDR2 FNYEAQ. Trimming at V came to 5 bases and at J to 4 bases, leaving 14 bases not matched to a gene. The CDR3 DNA sequence: TGTGCCAGCAGCGCCTTAAACCCCCAGGGGGACGGAAACACCATATATTTT. Its translation: CASSALNPQGDGNTIYF.

This chain joins TRBV11-3 and TRBJ1-1; D is uncertain. V was cut by 1 base and J by 1 base, with 4 bases left in between. The germline V gene encodes CDR1 SGHNT and CDR2 YENEEA. CDR3 size: 13 residues. This CDR3 reads CASSLGKNTEAFF. The CDR3 DNA reads TGTGCCAGCAGCTTAGGTAAGAACACTGAAGCTTTCTTT.

The chain links TRBV28 to TRBJ2-5; TRBD1 aligns across 8 bases. CDR3 length: 14 amino acids. Per the germline V gene, CDR1 is MDHEN and CDR2 is SYDVKM. J lost 5 bases, V lost 5 bases, and 7 bases had no gene match. CDR3 DNA: TGTGCCAGCAGTATGGACAGGGTGAGGGAGACCCAGTACTTC. As protein: CASSMDRVRETQYF.

This clone was seen a single time. The chain is built from TRBV11-2 and TRBJ2-1; maybe TRBD1 (5 bases). Between the trimmed V and J ends, which lost 1 base and 5 bases, there was a span of 12 bases. CDR1 SGHAT and CDR2 FQNNGV come from the germline V gene. This CDR3 has 15 residues. The CDR3: CASSLGSTGNNEQFF. In DNA, the CDR3 is TGTGCCAGCAGCTTAGGTAGCACAGGAAACAATGAGCAGTTCTTC.

The genes are TRBV18 and TRBJ2-1; no reliable D call. Germline CDR1 and CDR2: KGHSH and LQKENI. The CDR3 consists of 14 residues. Deletions cut 4 bases from V and 1 base from J, with 8 bases between. CDR3 sequence reads: CASSRSSSYNEQFF. Here the CDR3 DNA reads TGTGCCAGCTCACGGAGTAGTTCCTACAATGAGCAGTTCTTC.

This clone showed up just once. The chain links TRBV6-1 to TRBJ2-5; a weak D match, TRBD1 (7 bases). Trimming took off 3 bases at V and 1 base at J, with 18 bases between the two ends. This CDR3 spans 17 amino acids. The germline CDR1 and CDR2 sequences are MNHNS and SASEGT. The chain's CDR3 is CASSDNQGGSGQETQYF. The CDR3, as DNA: TGTGCCAGCAGTGACAACCAGGGGGGATCAGGCCAAGAGACCCAGTACTTC.

This clone was counted once. The chain combines TRBV15 with TRBJ1-1; D is possibly TRBD1 (5 bases). Between the trimmed V and J ends, which lost 1 base and 1 base, there was a span of 7 bases. The germline CDR1 and CDR2 sequences are LNHNV and YYDKDF (reference sequence). The CDR3 totals 14 residues. This CDR3 reads CATSRGGQNTEAFF. The DNA of the CDR3 is TGTGCCACCAGCAGAGGCGGACAGAACACTGAAGCTTTCTTT.

The chain joins TRBV27 to TRBJ1-5; TRBD1 might be the D (5 bases). The CDR3 runs to 15 residues. V lost 6 bases to trimming and J lost 0 bases, with 12 bases between them. Per germline, CDR1 MNHEY and CDR2 SMNVEV (reference sequence). The CDR3 bases are TGTGCCAGCAGGATACAAGGGGATAGCAATCAGCCCCAGCATTTT. It yields the protein CASRIQGDSNQPQHF.

The chain couples TRBV6-5 to TRBJ1-6, with D uncertain. Trimming took off 0 bases at V and 7 bases at J, with 7 bases between the two ends. The germline CDR1 and CDR2 sequences are MNHEY and SVGAGI. CDR3 size: 14 residues. The CDR3 nucleotides are TGTGCCAGCAGTTACTCCCCCGTAAATTCACCCCTCCACTTT. Translated: CASSYSPVNSPLHF.

J is TRBJ1-2 and V is TRBV25-1; 9 nucleotides agree with TRBD1. The V and J ends lost 1 base and 7 bases, in that order; junction bases with no gene match: 4. Germline lookup yields CDR1 MGHDK and CDR2 SYGVNS. The CDR3 runs 14 residues. The CDR3: CASSESQGAGGYTF. The CDR3, as DNA: TGTGCCAGCAGTGAATCACAGGGGGCGGGTGGCTACACCTTC.

This clone was detected once. The J gene is TRBJ1-1, the V gene TRBV21-1; whether TRBD1, the table's D call, matches the DNA was not checked. TRBV21-1 is tagged as a pseudogene. The CDR3 consists of 16 residues. The CDR3 bases are TGTGCCAGCAGCAGCAGGGGTATCCGGGGGAACACTGAAGCTTTCTTT. Its protein product is CASSSRGIRGNTEAFF.

The rearrangement links TRBV10-3 to TRBJ2-2; tentative D call: TRBD1 (5 bases). The CDR3 spans 16 residues. In germline, CDR1 is ENHRY, CDR2 SYGVKD. V lost 7 bases to trimming and J lost 1 base, with 16 bases between them. Written as DNA, the CDR3 is TGTGCCATCACCAACCGGGTAGGGGTGAACACCGGGGAGCTGTTTTTT. Translation: CAITNRVGVNTGELFF.

This clone appeared a single time. Here the CDR3 DNA reads TGTGCCAGCAGCGAAGCAGGTAGCTCCTACGAGCAGTACTTC. Translating it yields CASSEAGSSYEQYF. The V and J genes are TRBV9 and TRBJ2-7; D ambiguous. Trimming stripped 3 bases from V and 0 bases from J, with 10 bases between. The CDR3 runs to 14 residues. Germline lookup yields CDR1 SGDLS and CDR2 YYNGEE.

CDR3 loop: CASSDPSGGESDTQYF. CDR3 DNA: TGCGCCAGCAGCGACCCTAGCGGGGGGGAATCAGATACGCAGTATTTT. The V and J genes are TRBV5-1 and TRBJ2-3, with 12 bases matching TRBD2. V lost 4 bases and J lost 4; bases outside the gene matches: 7. The germline CDR1 and CDR2 sequences are SGHRS and YFSETQ. This CDR3 has 16 amino acids.

This chain uses TRBV6-5 with TRBJ1-1; D is uncertain. The CDR3 loop spans 13 amino acids. Trimming took off 10 bases at V and 2 bases at J, with 14 bases between the two ends. Germline lookup yields CDR1 MNHEY and CDR2 SVGAGI. CDR3 DNA: TGTGCCATCCGGAGGTCACCTAACACTGAAGCTTTCTTT. The encoded protein is CAIRRSPNTEAFF.

This chain connects TRBV3-1 (or the pseudogene TRBV3-2) to TRBJ2-3; 9 bases are a match to TRBD2. The V gene's germline CDR1 is LGHDT and CDR2 YNNKEL (reference sequence). The CDR3 is made up of 16 amino acids. V lost 3 bases to trimming and J lost 1 base; unmatched junction nucleotides: 5. The CDR3 sequence is CASSQGQRGGTDTQYF. As DNA, the CDR3 is TGTGCCAGCAGCCAGGGGCAGCGGGGGGGCACAGATACGCAGTATTTT.

V gene TRBV6-5 combines with J gene TRBJ2-3; 8 bases are shared with TRBD2. The trim removed 6 bases at V and 4 bases at J, leaving 6 bases unmatched. Germline CDR1 is MNHEY and CDR2 is SVGAGI. The length of the CDR3 is 14 residues. DNA for the CDR3: TGTGCCAGCAGGAACGGGGGGGCATCAGATACGCAGTATTTT. Its translation is CASRNGGASDTQYF.

The chain uses TRBV6-5 and TRBJ1-3, with D possibly TRBD1 on 5 matching bases. Looked up from germline, CDR1 is MNHEY and CDR2 is SVGAGI. Trimming stripped 6 bases from V and 4 bases from J, with 13 bases between. This CDR3 is built from 14 residues. The CDR3 spells CASSQGGLGNTIYF. The DNA for the CDR3 is TGTGCCAGCAGCCAGGGAGGTTTGGGAAACACCATATATTTT.

The chain recombines TRBV5-8 with TRBJ1-5, with D unclear. The V gene lost 1 base and the J gene lost 4 bases, with 12 bases spanning the gap. Per the germline V gene, CDR1 is SGHTS and CDR2 is YDEGEE. The CDR3 runs 15 residues. The CDR3 DNA is TGTGCCAGCAGCTTGTGGGCAGATAGTAATCAGCCCCAGCATTTT. Protein: CASSLWADSNQPQHF.